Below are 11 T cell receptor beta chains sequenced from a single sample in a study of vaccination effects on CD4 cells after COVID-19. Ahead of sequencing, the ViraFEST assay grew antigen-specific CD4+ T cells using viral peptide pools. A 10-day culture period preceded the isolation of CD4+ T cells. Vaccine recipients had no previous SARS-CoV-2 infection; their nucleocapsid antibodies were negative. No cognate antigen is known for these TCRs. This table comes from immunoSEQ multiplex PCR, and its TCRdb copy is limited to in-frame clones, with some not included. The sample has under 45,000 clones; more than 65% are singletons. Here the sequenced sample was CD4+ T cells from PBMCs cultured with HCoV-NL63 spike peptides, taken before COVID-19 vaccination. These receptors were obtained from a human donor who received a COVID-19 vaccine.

The CDR3 protein is CASSQRTSGGEGETQYF. DNA of the CDR3: TGCGCCAGCAGCCAGAGGACTAGCGGGGGGGAGGGGGAGACCCAGTACTTC. The chain has TRBV4-3 and TRBJ2-5; 15 nucleotides align to TRBD2. CDR3 length: 17 amino acids. Germline V gives CDR1 LGHNA, CDR2 YSLEER. V shed 3 bases and J 5 bases; nucleotides not matched to a gene: 7.

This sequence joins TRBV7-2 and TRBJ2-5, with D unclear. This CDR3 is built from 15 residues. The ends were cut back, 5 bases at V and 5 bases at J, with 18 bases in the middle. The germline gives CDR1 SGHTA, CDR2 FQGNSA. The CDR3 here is CASSLTNSGWETQYF. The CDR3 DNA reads TGTGCCAGCAGCCTTACGAATTCAGGCTGGGAGACCCAGTACTTC.

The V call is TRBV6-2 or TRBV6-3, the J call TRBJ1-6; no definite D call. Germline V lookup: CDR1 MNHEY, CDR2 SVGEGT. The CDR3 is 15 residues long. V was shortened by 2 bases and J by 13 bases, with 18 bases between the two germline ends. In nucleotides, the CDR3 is TGTGCCAGCAGTTACGGGCTAAGGTCGTTTACTCCCCTCCACTTT. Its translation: CASSYGLRSFTPLHF.

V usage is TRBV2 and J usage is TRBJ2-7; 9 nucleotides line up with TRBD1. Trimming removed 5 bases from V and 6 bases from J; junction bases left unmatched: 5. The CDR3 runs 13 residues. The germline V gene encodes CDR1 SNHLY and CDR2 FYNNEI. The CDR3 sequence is CASSTQGAREQYV. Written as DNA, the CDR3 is TGTGCCAGCAGTACACAGGGGGCGCGCGAGCAGTACGTC.

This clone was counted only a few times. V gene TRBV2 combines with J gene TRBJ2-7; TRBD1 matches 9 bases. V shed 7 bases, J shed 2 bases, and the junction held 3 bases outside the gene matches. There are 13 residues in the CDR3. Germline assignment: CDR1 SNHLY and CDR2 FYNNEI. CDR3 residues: CASTRQGAYEQYV. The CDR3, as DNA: TGTGCCAGCACCAGACAGGGGGCCTACGAGCAGTACGTC.

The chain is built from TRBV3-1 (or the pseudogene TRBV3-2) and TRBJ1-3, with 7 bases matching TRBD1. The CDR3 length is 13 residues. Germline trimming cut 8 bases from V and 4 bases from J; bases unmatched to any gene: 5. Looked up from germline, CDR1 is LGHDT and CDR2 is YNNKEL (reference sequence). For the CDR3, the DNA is TGTGCCAGCCGGACAGGTTCAGGAAACACCATATATTTT. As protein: CASRTGSGNTIYF.

The CDR3 loop reads CASSQRLSRLGPSTRDTQYF. CDR3 nucleotide sequence: TGTGCCAGCAGTCAAAGGTTGTCCAGGCTAGGCCCCTCAACGCGAGATACGCAGTATTTT. The J gene is TRBJ2-3, the V gene TRBV6-6; no definite D call. Trimming took 5 bases from V and 5 from J, leaving 32 bases between them. The CDR3 runs to 20 residues. The germline V gene has CDR1 MNHNY and CDR2 SVGAGI (reference sequence).

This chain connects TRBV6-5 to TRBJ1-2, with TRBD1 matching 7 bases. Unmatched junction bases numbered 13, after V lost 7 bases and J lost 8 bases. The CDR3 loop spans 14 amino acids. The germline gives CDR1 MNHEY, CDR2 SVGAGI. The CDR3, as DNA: TGTGCCAGCATGACAGGGCCGGACTATTACGGCTACACCTTC. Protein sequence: CASMTGPDYYGYTF.

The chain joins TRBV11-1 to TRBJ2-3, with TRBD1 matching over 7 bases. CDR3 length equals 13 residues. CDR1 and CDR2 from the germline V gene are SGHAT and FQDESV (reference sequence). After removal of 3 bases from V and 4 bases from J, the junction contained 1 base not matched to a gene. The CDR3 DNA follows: TGTGCCAGCAGCTTCCAGGGGGCAGATACGCAGTATTTT. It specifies CASSFQGADTQYF.

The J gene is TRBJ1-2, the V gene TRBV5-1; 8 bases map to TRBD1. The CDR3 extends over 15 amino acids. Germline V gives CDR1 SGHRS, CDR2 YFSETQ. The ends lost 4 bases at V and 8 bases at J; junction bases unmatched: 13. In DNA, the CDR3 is TGCGCCAGCAGCCCTCAGATGACAGGGGCTGGGGGCTACACCTTC. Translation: CASSPQMTGAGGYTF.

Written as DNA, the CDR3 is TGTGCCAGCTGCAGACAGGGGACAGATACGCAGTATTTT. Its protein is CASCRQGTDTQYF. The J gene is TRBJ2-3, the V gene TRBV2, with 8 bases aligning to TRBD1. CDR1 is SNHLY, CDR2 FYNNEI, per germline. The ends lost 8 bases at V and 3 bases at J; junction bases unmatched: 4. The CDR3 covers 13 residues.